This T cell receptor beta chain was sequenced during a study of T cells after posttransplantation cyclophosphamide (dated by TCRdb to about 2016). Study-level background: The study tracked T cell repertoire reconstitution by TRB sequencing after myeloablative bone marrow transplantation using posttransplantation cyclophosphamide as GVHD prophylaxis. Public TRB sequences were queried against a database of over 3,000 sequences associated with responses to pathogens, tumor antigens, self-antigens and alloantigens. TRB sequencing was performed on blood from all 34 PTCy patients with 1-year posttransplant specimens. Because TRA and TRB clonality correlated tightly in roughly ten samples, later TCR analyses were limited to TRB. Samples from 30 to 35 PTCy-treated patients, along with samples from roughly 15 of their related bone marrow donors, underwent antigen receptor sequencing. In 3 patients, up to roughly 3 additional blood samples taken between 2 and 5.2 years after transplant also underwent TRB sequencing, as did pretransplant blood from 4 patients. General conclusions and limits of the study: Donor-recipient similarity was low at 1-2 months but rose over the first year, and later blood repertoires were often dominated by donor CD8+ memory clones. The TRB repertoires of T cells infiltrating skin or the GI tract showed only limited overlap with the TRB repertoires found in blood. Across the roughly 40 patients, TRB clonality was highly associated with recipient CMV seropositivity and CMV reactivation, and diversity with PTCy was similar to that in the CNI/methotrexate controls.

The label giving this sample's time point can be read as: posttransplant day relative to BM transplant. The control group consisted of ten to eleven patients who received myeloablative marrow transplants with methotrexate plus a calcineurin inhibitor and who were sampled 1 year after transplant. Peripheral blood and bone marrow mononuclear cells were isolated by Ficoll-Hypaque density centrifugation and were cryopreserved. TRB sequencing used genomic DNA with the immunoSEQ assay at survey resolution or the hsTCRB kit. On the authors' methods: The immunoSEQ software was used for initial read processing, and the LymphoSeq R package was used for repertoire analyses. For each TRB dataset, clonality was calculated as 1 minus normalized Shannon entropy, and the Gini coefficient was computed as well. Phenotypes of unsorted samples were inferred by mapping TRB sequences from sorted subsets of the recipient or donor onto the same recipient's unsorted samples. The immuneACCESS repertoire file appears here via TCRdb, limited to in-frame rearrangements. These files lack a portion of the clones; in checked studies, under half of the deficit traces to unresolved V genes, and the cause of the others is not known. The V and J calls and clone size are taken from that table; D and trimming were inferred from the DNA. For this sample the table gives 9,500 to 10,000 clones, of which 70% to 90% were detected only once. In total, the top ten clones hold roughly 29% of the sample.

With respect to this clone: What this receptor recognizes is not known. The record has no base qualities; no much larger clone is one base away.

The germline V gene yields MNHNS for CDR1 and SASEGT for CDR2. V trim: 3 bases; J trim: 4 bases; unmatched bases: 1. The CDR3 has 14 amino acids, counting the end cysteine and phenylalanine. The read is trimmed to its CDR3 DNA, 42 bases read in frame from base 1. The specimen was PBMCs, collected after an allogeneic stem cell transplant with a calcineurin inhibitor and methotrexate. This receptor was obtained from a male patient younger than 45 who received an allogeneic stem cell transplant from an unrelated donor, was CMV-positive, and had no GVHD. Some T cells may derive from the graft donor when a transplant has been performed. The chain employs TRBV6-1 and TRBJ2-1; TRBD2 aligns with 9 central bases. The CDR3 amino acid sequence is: CASSDSGRYNEQFF. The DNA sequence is TGTGCCAGCAGTGACAGCGGGAGGTACAATGAGCAGTTCTTC.